Given below is one T cell receptor beta chain in context. The data were taken from a study of blood T cell repertoires in COVID-19. Across the whole study: Whether acute or convalescent, the COVID-19 samples came from the United States, Italy and Spain. Nucleic acid was either cDNA or gDNA, and it came from T cells, B-cell-depleted T cells, or PBMCs.

The length of the CDR3 is 14 residues. Trimming took off 4 bases at V and 6 bases at J, with 15 bases between the two ends. CDR1 LNHNV and CDR2 YYDKDF come from the germline V gene (reference sequence). The data were produced by immunoSEQ multiplex PCR, yet TCRdb's version contains in-frame clones alone and is incomplete. Of about 190,000 clones in the sample, approximately 79% were seen once. The source is a man in his fifties who had recovered from COVID-19. The chain combines TRBV15 with TRBJ1-1, with no clear D. The specimen was peripheral blood. Written as DNA, the CDR3 is TGTGCCACCAGCAATCCGGCGGCTCACGCTGAAGCTTTCTTT. Translating it yields CATSNPAAHAEAFF.